This TCR beta chain is from a study of radiotherapy plus CTLA-4 blockade in lung cancer. CDR1 MNHNS and CDR2 SASEGT come from the germline V gene. CDR3 length equals 15 residues. Trimming took off 6 bases at V and 1 base at J, with 16 bases between the two ends. Produced via immunoSEQ multiplex PCR; TCRdb's table is partial and in-frame only. The data show 89,000 or so clones, approximately 78% seen once. Regarding this clone: Its antigen remains unknown.

Study results and caveats: Radiotherapy plus ipilimumab was followed by expansion in blood of tumor-derived TCR clones. Early shifts in blood T cell clones, with interferon-beta, reportedly predicted response best.

Sample: peripheral blood, taken from a patient treated with radiotherapy plus ipilimumab. The chain couples TRBV6-1 to TRBJ2-7; a weak D match, TRBD2 (6 bases). The TCR sequence derives from a human donor with non-small cell lung cancer who had a partial response to radiotherapy plus ipilimumab. The CDR3 nucleotides are TGTGCCAGCAGCCCCTATGGGAGCGGGTCCTACGAGCAGTACTTC. Its protein product is CASSPYGSGSYEQYF.